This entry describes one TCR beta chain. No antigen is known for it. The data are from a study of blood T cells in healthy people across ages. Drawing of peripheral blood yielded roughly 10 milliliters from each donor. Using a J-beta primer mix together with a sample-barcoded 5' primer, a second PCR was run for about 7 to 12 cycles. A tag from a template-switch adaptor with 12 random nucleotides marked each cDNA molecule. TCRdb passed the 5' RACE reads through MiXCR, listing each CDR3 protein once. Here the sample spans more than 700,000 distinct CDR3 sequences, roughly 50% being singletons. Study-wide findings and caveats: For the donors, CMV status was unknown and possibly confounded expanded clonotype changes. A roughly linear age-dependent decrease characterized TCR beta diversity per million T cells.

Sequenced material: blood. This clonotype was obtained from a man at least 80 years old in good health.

Here the CDR3 DNA reads TGTGCCACTCAATTTCCAGGGGGATCCTATAATTCACCCCTCCACTTT. Protein: CATQFPGGSYNSPLHF. The V gene is TRBV2, the J gene TRBJ1-6, with 7 bases that match TRBD1. J lost 1 base, V lost 10 bases, and 10 bases had no gene match. Per germline, CDR1 SNHLY and CDR2 FYNNEI. This CDR3 is 16 amino acids long.